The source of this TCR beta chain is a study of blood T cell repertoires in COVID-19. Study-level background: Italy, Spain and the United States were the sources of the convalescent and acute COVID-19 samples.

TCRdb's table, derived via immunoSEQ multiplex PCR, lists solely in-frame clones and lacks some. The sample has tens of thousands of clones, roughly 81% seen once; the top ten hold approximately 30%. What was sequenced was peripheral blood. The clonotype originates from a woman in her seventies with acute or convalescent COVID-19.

CDR3 loop: CASSASTDTQYF. The CDR3 DNA sequence: TGTGCCAGCAGCGCGAGCACAGATACGCAGTATTTT. The genes are TRBV7-3 and TRBJ2-3; D unresolved. This CDR3 is 12 amino acids long. V shed 5 bases and J shed 0 bases, with 3 bases lying between them. Germline V CDR1 and CDR2: SGHTA, FQGTGA.